This TCR beta chain was sequenced for a study of CXCR3-negative and CXCR3-positive naive CD8 T cells. Study-wide findings and caveats: Cryopreserved cells showed partially decreased CXCR3 expression, and most assays used fresh PBMCs. TRB CDR3 properties were used to infer TCR strength, and surface CD5 was comparable between naive subsets. CXCR3-positive naive cells carried more hydrophobic TRB CDR3s than CXCR3-negative ones. Naive CXCR3-positive and CXCR3-negative cells shared similar TRBV-TRBJ usage, unlike memory cells.

A CD45RO-CCR7+CD27+CD95- profile was what naive CD8+ T cells displayed. The method, 5' RACE with UMI labels, was used to prepare the TRB cDNA libraries. TCRdb reprocessed the 5' RACE reads, with one entry per CDR3 protein and no DNA. The sample totals over 100,000 distinct CDR3 sequences; its top ten clones hold 0.41%. The CDR3 is 14 residues long. Germline CDR1 reads SEHNR; CDR2 reads FQNEAQ (reference sequence). With respect to this clonotype: The target antigen is unknown.

This TCR was recovered from a human donor in good health. Some clones in this sample may be carry-over from other donors' samples. The J gene is TRBJ1-2, the V gene TRBV7-9. The source material was naive CXCR3+ CD8+ T cells from blood. Indicated subset: CD45RO-CCR7+CD27+CD95- naive CD8+ T cells expressing CXCR3 (TNR3+). The CDR3: CASSMRTDTYGYTF.